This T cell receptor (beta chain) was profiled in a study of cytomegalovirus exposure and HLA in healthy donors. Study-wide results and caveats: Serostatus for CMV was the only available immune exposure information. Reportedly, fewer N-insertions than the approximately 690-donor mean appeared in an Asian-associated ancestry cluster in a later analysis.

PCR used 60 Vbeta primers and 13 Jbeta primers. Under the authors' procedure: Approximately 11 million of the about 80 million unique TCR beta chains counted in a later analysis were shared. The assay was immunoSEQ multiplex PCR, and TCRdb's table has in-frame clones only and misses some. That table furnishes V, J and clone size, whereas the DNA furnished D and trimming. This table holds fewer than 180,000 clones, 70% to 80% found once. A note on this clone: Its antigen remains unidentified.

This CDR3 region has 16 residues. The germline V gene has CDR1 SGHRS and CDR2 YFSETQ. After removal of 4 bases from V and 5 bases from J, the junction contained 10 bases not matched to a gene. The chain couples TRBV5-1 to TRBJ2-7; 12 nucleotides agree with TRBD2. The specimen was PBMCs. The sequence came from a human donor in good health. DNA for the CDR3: TGCGCCAGCAGCGCACCAACTAGCGGGGGGCGCAACGAGCAGTACTTC. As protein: CASSAPTSGGRNEQYF. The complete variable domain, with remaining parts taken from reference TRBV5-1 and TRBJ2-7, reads KAGVTQTPRYLIKTRGQQVTLSCSPISGHRSVSWYQQTPGQGLQFLFEYFSETQRNKGNFPGRFSGRQFSNSRSEMNVSTLELGDSALYLCASSAPTSGGRNEQYFGPGTRLTVT.